This T cell receptor (beta chain) was sequenced during a study of T cells in Graves' hyperthyroidism and ophthalmopathy. Using RNA transcripts as the source, TCR beta CDR3 regions were amplified. The HTBI primer set served for first-round RT-PCR of the TCR CDR3. A single record per CDR3 protein comes from TCRdb applying MiXCR to the multiplex PCR reads. The sample holds around 690,000 distinct CDR3 sequences; 17% are singletons and the top ten take around 15%. The table lists this clonotype with many counts. This CDR3 is built from 15 residues. Germline V gene data show CDR1 as MDHEN and CDR2 as SYDVKM. V was trimmed by 5 bases and J by 1 base, leaving 12 bases between them.

This receptor was obtained from a man aged 50 or older with Graves' hyperthyroidism. The J gene is TRBJ1-5, the V gene TRBV28; D possibly corresponds to TRBD1 (5 bases). Specimen: blood. As DNA, the CDR3 is TGTGCCAGCAGTGGGCAGGGTCGGAGCAATCAGCCCCAGCATTTT. Its translation: CASSGQGRSNQPQHF.